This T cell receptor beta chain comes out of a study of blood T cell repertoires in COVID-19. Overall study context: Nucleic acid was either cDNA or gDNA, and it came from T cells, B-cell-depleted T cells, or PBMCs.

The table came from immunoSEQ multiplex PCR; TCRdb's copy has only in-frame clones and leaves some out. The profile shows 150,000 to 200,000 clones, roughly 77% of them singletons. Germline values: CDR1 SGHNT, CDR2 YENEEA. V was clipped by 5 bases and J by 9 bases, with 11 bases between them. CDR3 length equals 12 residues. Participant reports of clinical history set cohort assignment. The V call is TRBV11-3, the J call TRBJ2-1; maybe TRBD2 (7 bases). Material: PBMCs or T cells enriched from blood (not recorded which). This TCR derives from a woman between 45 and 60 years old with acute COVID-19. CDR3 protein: CASSQGGGEQFF. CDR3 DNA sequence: TGTGCCAGCAGCCAAGGGGGGGGTGAGCAGTTCTTC.